The entry that follows covers one T cell receptor (beta chain) sequence. The data were produced by immunoSEQ multiplex PCR, yet TCRdb's version contains in-frame clones alone and is incomplete. Among about 59,000 clones listed, roughly 90% were seen once. The data were taken from a study of control samples from healthy donors and cancer patients. CDR3 length: 13 amino acids. V lost 7 bases and J lost 0, with 9 bases in between. This clonotype originated in a man between 35 and 55 years old with colorectal cancer. The rearrangement links TRBV12-3 or TRBV12-4 to TRBJ1-1, with D possibly TRBD1 on 5 matching bases. Sequenced input: PBMCs. The DNA for the CDR3 is TGTGCCAGCACCCGGACACTGAACACTGAAGCTTTCTTT. This encodes CASTRTLNTEAFF.